The source of this T cell receptor (beta chain) is a study of T cell responses to AZD1222 COVID-19 vaccine. This CDR3 has 14 amino acids. Trimming removed 4 bases at V and 2 bases at J, with 12 bases between. Germline V gene lookup returns CDR1 MNHEY and CDR2 SVGEGT. On this clone: The antigen remains undetermined.

Sequencing was performed with immunoSEQ multiplex PCR; in TCRdb, only in-frame clones are kept and a portion is missing. The sample lists some 140,000 clones; 85% to 90% were seen once. Findings of the study overall: Dominant at 160-218 and 743-854, vaccine-associated CD4 TCRs also spanned spike. None of the repertoires were sampled until the peak T cell response had passed.

This TCR came from an adult in good health. The chain has TRBV6-2 or TRBV6-3 and TRBJ2-7; D is perhaps TRBD1 (5 bases). The specimen comprised peripheral blood, sampled on day 0 of AZD1222 vaccination. CDR3 sequence reads: CASSLQEIPYEQYF. The CDR3 DNA sequence: TGTGCCAGCAGTTTACAGGAAATCCCCTACGAGCAGTACTTC.